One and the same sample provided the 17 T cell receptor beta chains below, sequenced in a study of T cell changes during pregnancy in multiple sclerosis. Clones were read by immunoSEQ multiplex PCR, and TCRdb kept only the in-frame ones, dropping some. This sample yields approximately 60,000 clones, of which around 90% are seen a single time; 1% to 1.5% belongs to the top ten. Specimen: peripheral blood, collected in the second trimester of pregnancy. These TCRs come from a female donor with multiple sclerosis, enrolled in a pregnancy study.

CDR3 protein: CASSQVFGQGGNTQYF. The CDR3 DNA sequence: TGCGCCAGCAGCCAGGTTTTCGGACAGGGCGGGAATACGCAGTATTTT. The V call is TRBV4-1, the J call TRBJ2-3, with TRBD1 matching 8 bases. The CDR3 spans 16 residues. CDR1 MGHRA and CDR2 YSYEKL come from the germline V gene. The V gene end was trimmed by 3 bases and the J gene end by 7 bases; junction bases not matched to a gene: 12.

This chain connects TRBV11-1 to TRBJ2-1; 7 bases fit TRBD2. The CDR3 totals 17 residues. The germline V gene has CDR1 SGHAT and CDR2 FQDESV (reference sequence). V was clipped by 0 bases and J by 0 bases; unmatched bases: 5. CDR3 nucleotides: TGTGCCAGCAGCTTAGCGGGAGGGGCGAGCTCCTACAATGAGCAGTTCTTC. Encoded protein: CASSLAGGASSYNEQFF.

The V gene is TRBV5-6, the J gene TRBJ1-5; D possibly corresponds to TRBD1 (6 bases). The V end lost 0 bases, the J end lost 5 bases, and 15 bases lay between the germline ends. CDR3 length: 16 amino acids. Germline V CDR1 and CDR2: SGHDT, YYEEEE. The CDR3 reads CASSLGAGVQDQPQHF. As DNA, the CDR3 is TGTGCCAGCAGCTTGGGAGCAGGGGTGCAGGATCAGCCCCAGCATTTT. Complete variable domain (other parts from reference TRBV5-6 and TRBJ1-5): DAGVTQSPTHLIKTRGQQVTLRCSPKSGHDTVSWYQQALGQGPQFIFQYYEEEERQRGNFPDRFSGHQFPNYSSELNVNALLLGDSALYLCASSLGAGVQDQPQHFGDGTRLSIL.

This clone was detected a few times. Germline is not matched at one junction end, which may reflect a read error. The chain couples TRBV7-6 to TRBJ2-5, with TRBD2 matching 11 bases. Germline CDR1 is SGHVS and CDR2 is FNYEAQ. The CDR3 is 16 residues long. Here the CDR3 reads CASSLRSSGGQGTQYF. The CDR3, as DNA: TGTGCCAGCAGCTTGAGGTCTAGCGGGGGGCAAGGGACCCAGTACTTC.

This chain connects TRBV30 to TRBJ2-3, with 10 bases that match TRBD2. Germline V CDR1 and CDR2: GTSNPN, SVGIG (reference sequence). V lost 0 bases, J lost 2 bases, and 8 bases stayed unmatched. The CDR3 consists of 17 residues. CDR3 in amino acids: CAWSVGLAGETTDTQYF. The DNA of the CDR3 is TGTGCCTGGAGTGTAGGGCTAGCGGGGGAGACCACAGATACGCAGTATTTT.

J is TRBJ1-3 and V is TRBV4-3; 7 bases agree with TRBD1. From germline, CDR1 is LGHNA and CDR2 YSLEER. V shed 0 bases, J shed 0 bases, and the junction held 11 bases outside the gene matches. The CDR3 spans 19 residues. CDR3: CASSQDFFQGDLSGNTIYF. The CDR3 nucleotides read TGCGCCAGCAGCCAAGACTTTTTCCAGGGGGACCTCTCTGGAAACACCATATATTTT.

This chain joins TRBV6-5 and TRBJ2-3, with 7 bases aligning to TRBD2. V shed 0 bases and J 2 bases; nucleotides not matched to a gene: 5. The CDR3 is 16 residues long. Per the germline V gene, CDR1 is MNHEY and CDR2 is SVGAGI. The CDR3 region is CASSYSGRGFTDTQYF. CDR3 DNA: TGTGCCAGCAGTTACTCAGGGCGGGGGTTCACAGATACGCAGTATTTT.

This chain's CDR3 is CASATVGSGASSYNEQFF. The DNA of the CDR3 is TGTGCCAGCGCCACGGTCGGAAGCGGAGCGAGCTCCTACAATGAGCAGTTCTTC. The chain joins TRBV9 to TRBJ2-1, with TRBD2 as a possible D gene (5 bases). V was trimmed by 7 bases and J by 0 bases, leaving 23 bases between them. The CDR3 runs 18 residues. Germline CDR1 reads SGDLS; CDR2 reads YYNGEE.

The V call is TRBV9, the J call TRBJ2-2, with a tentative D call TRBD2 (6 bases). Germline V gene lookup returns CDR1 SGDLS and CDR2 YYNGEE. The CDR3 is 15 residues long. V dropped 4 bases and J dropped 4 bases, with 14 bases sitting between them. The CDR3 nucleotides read TGTGCCAGCAGCCCAGTCGGGGGACCCACCGGGGAGCTGTTTTTT. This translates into CASSPVGGPTGELFF.

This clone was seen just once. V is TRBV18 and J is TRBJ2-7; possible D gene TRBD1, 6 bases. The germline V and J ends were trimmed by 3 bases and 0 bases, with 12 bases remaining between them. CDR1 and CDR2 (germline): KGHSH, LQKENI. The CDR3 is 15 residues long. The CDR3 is CASSPTGQDSYEQYF. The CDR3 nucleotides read TGTGCCAGCTCACCGACGGGACAAGACTCCTACGAGCAGTACTTC.

Written as DNA, the CDR3 is TGTGCCAGTATCGAACAGGGTTATGGCTACACCTTC. Amino acid sequence: CASIEQGYGYTF. The chain couples TRBV19 to TRBJ1-2; possibly TRBD1 for D (6 bases). This CDR3 contains 12 residues. Per the germline V gene, CDR1 is LNHDA and CDR2 is SQIVND (reference sequence). V gave up 7 bases and J gave up 5 bases, with 11 bases separating them.

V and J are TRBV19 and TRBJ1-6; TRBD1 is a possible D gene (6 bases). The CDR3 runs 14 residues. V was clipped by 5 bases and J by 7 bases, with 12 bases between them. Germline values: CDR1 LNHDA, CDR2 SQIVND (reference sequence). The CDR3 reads CASSVDRENSPLHF. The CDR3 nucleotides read TGTGCCAGTAGTGTGGACAGAGAAAATTCACCCCTCCACTTT.

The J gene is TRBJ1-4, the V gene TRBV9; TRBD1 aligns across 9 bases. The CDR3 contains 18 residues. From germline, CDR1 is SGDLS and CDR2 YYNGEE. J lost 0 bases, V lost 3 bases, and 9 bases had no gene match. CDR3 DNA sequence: TGTGCCAGCAGCGGGGGACAGGGCTTAGGGGCAACTAATGAAAAACTGTTTTTT. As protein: CASSGGQGLGATNEKLFF.

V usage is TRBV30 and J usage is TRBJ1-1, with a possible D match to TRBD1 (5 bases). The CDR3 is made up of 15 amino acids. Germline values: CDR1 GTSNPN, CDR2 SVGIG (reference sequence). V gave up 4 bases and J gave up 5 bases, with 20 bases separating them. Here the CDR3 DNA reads TGTGCCTGGATTCTTGGGGGAGGGCGTAGTACTGAAGCTTTCTTT. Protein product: CAWILGGGRSTEAFF.

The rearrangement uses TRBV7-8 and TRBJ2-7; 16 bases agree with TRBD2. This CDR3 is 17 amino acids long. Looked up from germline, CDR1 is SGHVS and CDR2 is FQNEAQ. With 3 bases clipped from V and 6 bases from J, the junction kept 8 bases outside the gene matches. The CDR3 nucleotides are TGTGCCAGCAGCTTGAGGGGTGGGACTAGCGGGGGGGGCGAGCAGTACTTC. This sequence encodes CASSLRGGTSGGGEQYF.

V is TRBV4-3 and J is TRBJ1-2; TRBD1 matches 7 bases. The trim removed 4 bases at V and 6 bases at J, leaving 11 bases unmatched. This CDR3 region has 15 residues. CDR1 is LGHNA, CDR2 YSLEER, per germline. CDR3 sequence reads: CASSPRARRGDGYTF. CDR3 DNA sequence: TGCGCCAGCAGCCCGCGAGCGCGCAGGGGGGATGGCTACACCTTC.

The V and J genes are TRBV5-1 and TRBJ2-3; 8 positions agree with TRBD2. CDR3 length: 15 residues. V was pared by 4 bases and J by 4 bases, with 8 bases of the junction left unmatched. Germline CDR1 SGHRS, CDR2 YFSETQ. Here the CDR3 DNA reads TGCGCCAGCAGCCAGCCGGGACTAGAGGCAGATACGCAGTATTTT. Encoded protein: CASSQPGLEADTQYF.